What follows are 32 T cell receptor beta chains derived from one specimen sequenced in a study of T cells expressing NK-cell markers. TCRdb reprocessed the 5' RACE reads; each CDR3 protein has one entry and no DNA is given. Here the sample table reports roughly 450,000 distinct CDR3 sequences. The specimen was blood T cells: a sorted CD56 or NKG2C T cell subset, CD4+ or CD8+ T cells, or bulk PBMC T cells (not recorded which). Receptors originate from a woman aged 50 to 60 in good health.

The chain employs TRBV20-1 and TRBJ1-5. CDR1 is DFQATT and CDR2 is SNEGSKA in the germline V gene (reference sequence). CDR3 length: 12 amino acids. The CDR3 sequence is CSQSAGLGPQHF.

V usage is TRBV5-1 and J usage is TRBJ2-1; no DNA is available, so the TRBD1 call from TCRdb remains unchecked. The germline CDR1 and CDR2 sequences are SGHRS and YFSETQ. The CDR3 is 15 amino acids. The CDR3 sequence: CASGEGTGVFNEQFF.

CDR3 amino acids: CATSRRDNQPQHF. V gene TRBV24-1 combines with J gene TRBJ1-5; TCRdb's D gene call, TRBD1, goes unchecked for lack of DNA. CDR1 KGHDR and CDR2 SFDVKD come from the germline V gene. The CDR3 loop spans 13 amino acids.

This chain links TRBV11-2 with TRBJ1-1. Germline lookup yields CDR1 SGHAT and CDR2 FQNNGV. This CDR3 is 15 amino acids long. CDR3 region: CASSIEGTAYSEAFF.

The genes are TRBV30 and TRBJ2-5. Germline V gene data show CDR1 as GTSNPN and CDR2 as SVGIG (reference sequence). This CDR3 region has 13 residues. CDR3 sequence reads: CAWTRLGQETQYF.

The chain joins TRBV10-2 to TRBJ2-7; TCRdb's D call of TRBD1 is untestable without DNA. CDR3 size: 13 residues. The germline V gene has CDR1 WSHSY and CDR2 SAAADI. CDR3 protein: CASSGTGGYEQYF.

The genes are TRBV28 and TRBJ2-5; TCRdb's D gene call, TRBD2, goes unchecked for lack of DNA. The CDR3 consists of 15 residues. Germline values: CDR1 MDHEN, CDR2 SYDVKM. Here the CDR3 reads CASTAGRDFQETQYF.

The chain recombines TRBV7-8 with TRBJ1-4; TCRdb picks TRBD1, but there is no DNA to check that call. This CDR3 has 15 amino acids. Germline V gene sequence: CDR1 SGHVS, CDR2 FQNEAQ. CDR3 amino acids: CASTGTTGSNEKLFF.

This chain connects TRBV12-5 to TRBJ1-5; TCRdb's assignment of TRBD1 cannot be checked, as there is no DNA. The length of the CDR3 is 14 residues. CDR1 is LGHNT, CDR2 FRNRAP, per germline. The CDR3 reads CASGLGQGIQPQHF.

V usage is TRBV28 and J usage is TRBJ1-1. Germline V CDR1 and CDR2: MDHEN, SYDVKM. The CDR3 is 13 amino acids. The CDR3 here is CASSFTWNTEAFF.

The chain has TRBV7-2 and TRBJ2-7; TCRdb's D call, TRBD2, is unchecked because there is no DNA. This CDR3 has 14 residues. Germline loops: CDR1 SGHTA, CDR2 FQGNSA. Here the CDR3 reads CASSLWAGGNEQYF.

The chain has TRBV5-1 and TRBJ2-1; TCRdb reports TRBD2, a call that lacks DNA to check it against. This CDR3 is built from 11 residues. Germline V gene lookup returns CDR1 SGHRS and CDR2 YFSETQ. CDR3 amino acids: CASRASVEQFF.

The chain employs TRBV19 and TRBJ2-1; the D gene TCRdb calls, TRBD2, cannot be checked with no DNA. The CDR3 extends over 15 amino acids. Per the germline V gene, CDR1 is LNHDA and CDR2 is SQIVND (reference sequence). The CDR3 is CASSSGSLLYNEQFF.

V gene TRBV9 combines with J gene TRBJ2-3; TCRdb calls TRBD2, which cannot be checked without DNA. This CDR3 has 15 amino acids. Germline CDR1 reads SGDLS; CDR2 reads YYNGEE. The CDR3 loop reads CASSARLAVTDTQYF.

The V call is TRBV24-1, the J call TRBJ2-2; TCRdb's D call, TRBD1, is unchecked because there is no DNA. The CDR3 is 16 amino acids. Per the germline V gene, CDR1 is KGHDR and CDR2 is SFDVKD. The CDR3: CATSPYAGLNTGELFF.

The V gene is TRBV6-2 or TRBV6-3, the J gene TRBJ2-7; without DNA, the TCRdb call of TRBD1 cannot be checked. In germline, CDR1 is MNHEY, CDR2 SVGEGT. The CDR3 spans 13 residues. CDR3 region: CAIKTGGVDEQYF.

The chain uses TRBV5-1 and TRBJ2-7; TCRdb's D call of TRBD2 is untestable without DNA. CDR1 is SGHRS and CDR2 is YFSETQ in the germline V gene. The CDR3 runs to 14 residues. The CDR3 sequence is CASSLVAASYEQYF.

This rearrangement joins TRBV21-1 to TRBJ2-3; TCRdb's assignment of TRBD1 cannot be checked, as there is no DNA. TRBV21-1 constitutes a pseudogene. This CDR3 has 17 residues. The CDR3 sequence: CASSLKAGDLGKDTQYF.

The gene calls are TRBV4-1 and TRBJ1-4; the TRBD1 assignment by TCRdb is unverifiable without DNA. The CDR3 has 13 residues. From germline, CDR1 is MGHRA and CDR2 YSYEKL. The chain's CDR3 is CASTLTGGEKLFF.

This chain's CDR3 is CASSKQGDRSEKLFF. The chain employs TRBV7-2 and TRBJ1-4. Looked up from germline, CDR1 is SGHTA and CDR2 is FQGNSA. The CDR3 is 15 residues long.

The chain couples TRBV18 to TRBJ2-7; the D gene TCRdb calls, TRBD1, cannot be checked with no DNA. The CDR3 is 15 amino acids. Germline V gene sequence: CDR1 KGHSH, CDR2 LQKENI. CDR3 residues: CASSPSDRGLYEQYF.

The chain links TRBV5-1 to TRBJ2-5; TCRdb returns TRBD1, unconfirmable since there is no DNA. The CDR3 length is 18 residues. CDR1 and CDR2 from the germline V gene are SGHRS and YFSETQ. The CDR3 sequence: CASSLGSMASRVQETQYF.

The chain links TRBV7-8 to TRBJ2-1; without DNA, the TCRdb call of TRBD2 cannot be checked. Germline assignment: CDR1 SGHVS and CDR2 FQNEAQ. This CDR3 is 16 amino acids long. This CDR3 is CASSLGILALYNEQFF.

The chain joins TRBV5-1 to TRBJ1-3; checking the TCRdb D call of TRBD1 is not possible without DNA. Per the germline V gene, CDR1 is SGHRS and CDR2 is YFSETQ. There are 17 residues in the CDR3. The CDR3 loop is CASSRFGQGSSGNTIYF.

The chain couples TRBV20-1 to TRBJ2-1; TCRdb selects TRBD2, and the lack of DNA leaves this call unchecked. The CDR3 length is 13 residues. Per germline, CDR1 DFQATT and CDR2 SNEGSKA (reference sequence). The CDR3 loop is CSAPEGRLNEQFF.

This chain uses TRBV9 with TRBJ2-2. CDR3 size: 15 residues. Germline V CDR1 and CDR2: SGDLS, YYNGEE. The CDR3 loop reads CASSRDVSNTGELFF.

The chain carries TRBV5-6 and TRBJ2-3. CDR1 is SGHDT, CDR2 YYEEEE, per germline. The CDR3 is 14 residues long. The CDR3 here is CASSQKTSTDTQYF.

The J gene is TRBJ2-3, the V gene TRBV20-1; as DNA is missing, the TRBD2 call by TCRdb cannot be tested. Looked up from germline, CDR1 is DFQATT and CDR2 is SNEGSKA (reference sequence). CDR3 size: 14 residues. CDR3 amino acids: CSARDRRVSDTQYF.

This chain connects TRBV12-3 or TRBV12-4 to TRBJ2-1. The CDR3 consists of 15 residues. This chain's CDR3 is CASSLVVYPYNEQFF.

This chain connects TRBV7-8 to TRBJ1-2; the TCRdb D gene call, TRBD1, has no DNA to confirm it. Germline values: CDR1 SGHVS, CDR2 FQNEAQ. CDR3 length: 13 residues. The CDR3 here is CASRSQGGYGYTF.

This chain joins TRBV25-1 and TRBJ1-1; there is no DNA to check the TCRdb D call of TRBD1. The length of the CDR3 is 11 residues. The germline V gene encodes CDR1 MGHDK and CDR2 SYGVNS. This CDR3 reads CASTWGQEAFF.

The V gene is TRBV9, the J gene TRBJ2-5; there is no DNA to check the TCRdb D call of TRBD1. The CDR3 runs to 14 residues. The germline gives CDR1 SGDLS, CDR2 YYNGEE. CDR3 amino acids: CASSETQGGETQYF.